This TCR beta chain was identified in a study of human T cells and chemical hapten exposure. Study in general: Per-sample TCR yield variability stemmed mainly from small pooled library volume differences. Study-level findings and limits: No alteration of TCRs above 1 in 1000 frequency was seen with DPC sensitization.

The time point is: pre-sensitization, week 0. Treatment: therapeutic diphenylcyclopropenone sensitization with weekly scalp DPC. Blood draws came first, before each patch test. RNA extraction used unfractionated whole blood as the source of total RNA. The CDR3 consists of 13 residues. V lost 6 bases to trimming and J lost 5 bases; unmatched junction nucleotides: 5. This clonotype was counted many times. Its antigen is still unknown. Each CDR3 protein gets one entry after TCRdb re-called the RACE reads with MiXCR. Of more than 300,000 distinct CDR3 sequences listed, about 5.4% are singletons. This sequence was found in a woman between 18 and 30 years old with alopecia areata. Some clones in this sample may be carry-over from other donors' samples. This chain connects TRBV12-3 or TRBV12-4 to TRBJ1-1; TRBD1 matches 8 bases. The sample in question was whole blood, obtained in connection with sensitization to the hapten diphenylcyclopropenone (DPC). CDR3 DNA: TGTGCCAGCAGCCAGGGGGCGCAGACTGAAGCTTTCTTT. As protein: CASSQGAQTEAFF.